These 32 T cell receptor beta chains were sequenced from one sample in a study of preoperative IRX-2 immunotherapy in early breast cancer. Treatment in this sample: preoperative locoregional IRX-2 cytokine immunotherapy. Generated by immunoSEQ multiplex PCR, the TCRdb table keeps only in-frame clones and is missing some. This table has 40,000 or so clones, 85% to 95% appearing once. The sample here was tumor tissue, taken after IRX-2 immunotherapy. The receptors here all came from a human donor with breast cancer.

For the CDR3, the DNA is TGTGCCAGCTCGCCTCTAGCGGGGGTTCAAGAGACCCAGTACTTC. Its translation is CASSPLAGVQETQYF. The rearrangement links TRBV18 to TRBJ2-5, with 10 bases that match TRBD2. V shed 6 bases, J shed 2 bases, and the junction held 6 bases outside the gene matches. The CDR3 has 15 amino acids. The germline V gene has CDR1 KGHSH and CDR2 LQKENI. The entire variable domain, with the rest obtained from reference TRBV18 and TRBJ2-5, is as follows: NAGVMQNPRHLVRRRGQEARLRCSPMKGHSHVYWYRQLPEEGLKFMVYLQKENIIDESGMPKERFSAEFPKEGPSILRIQQVVRGDSAAYFCASSPLAGVQETQYFGPGTRLLVL.

The chain carries TRBV4-3 and TRBJ2-1; 7 positions agree with TRBD2. The V gene end was trimmed by 1 base and the J gene end by 10 bases; junction bases not matched to a gene: 7. Germline values: CDR1 LGHNA, CDR2 YSLEER. This CDR3 contains 14 residues. The CDR3 DNA reads as TGCGCCAGCAGCCAAGTTCTTGCGGGGGTGGAGCAGTTCTTC. Its protein product is CASSQVLAGVEQFF.

The rearrangement uses TRBV5-1 and TRBJ2-5, with TRBD2 as a possible D gene (5 bases). The V end was cut by 4 bases, the J end by 4 bases, with 17 bases between. Germline V gives CDR1 SGHRS, CDR2 YFSETQ. The CDR3 length is 15 residues. CDR3 sequence: CASSGSSGRGETQYF. CDR3 sequence (DNA): TGCGCCAGCAGCGGGTCGTCGGGGAGAGGAGAGACCCAGTACTTC. The complete variable domain, with remaining parts taken from reference TRBV5-1 and TRBJ2-5, reads KAGVTQTPRYLIKTRGQQVTLSCSPISGHRSVSWYQQTPGQGLQFLFEYFSETQRNKGNFPGRFSGRQFSNSRSEMNVSTLELGDSALYLCASSGSSGRGETQYFGPGTRLLVL.

The chain employs TRBV5-8 and TRBJ2-3, with TRBD2 identical over 12 bases. J gave up 4 bases and V 4 bases, and 10 bases lay outside the gene matches. This CDR3 spans 17 amino acids. CDR1 is SGHTS, CDR2 YDEGEE, per germline. CDR3 region: CASSVGSSGGASDTQYF. The CDR3 nucleotides read TGTGCCAGCAGCGTAGGCTCTAGCGGGGGGGCCTCAGATACGCAGTATTTT.

This rearrangement joins TRBV9 to TRBJ1-6; D remains ambiguous. The V and J ends lost 0 bases and 12 bases respectively, with 10 bases between them. The CDR3 extends over 13 amino acids. CDR1 and CDR2 from the germline V gene are SGDLS and YYNGEE. The CDR3 DNA is TGTGCCAGCAGCGTAGGTGCAGCCATACCCCTCCACTTT. This encodes CASSVGAAIPLHF.

This clone was detected only once. CDR3 protein: CASSQRVQGGEDEQFF. The CDR3 DNA reads TGTGCCAGCAGCCAAAGGGTGCAGGGAGGGGAGGATGAGCAGTTCTTC. The chain joins TRBV7-3 to TRBJ2-1, with TRBD2 matching over 7 bases. This CDR3 is built from 16 residues. The ends lost 5 bases at V and 8 bases at J; junction bases unmatched: 15. CDR1 SGHTA and CDR2 FQGTGA come from the germline V gene. Full variable domain (outside the CDR3, taken from reference TRBV7-3 and TRBJ2-1): GAGVSQTPSNKVTEKGKYVELRCDPISGHTALYWYRQSLGQGPEFLIYFQGTGAADDSGLPNDRFFAVRPEGSVSTLKIQRTERGDSAVYLCASSQRVQGGEDEQFFGPGTRLTVL.

J is TRBJ1-5 and V is TRBV30, with D unclear. Germline V gene lookup returns CDR1 GTSNPN and CDR2 SVGIG (reference sequence). Trimming took off 0 bases at V and 1 base at J, with 10 bases between the two ends. This CDR3 is 15 amino acids long. CDR3 coding DNA: TGTGCCTGGAGTGTCAAGGGATGGAGCAATCAGCCCCAGCATTTT. It is translated as CAWSVKGWSNQPQHF.

This clone is labeled as medium-sized (0.01 to 0.1%). The chain uses TRBV30 and TRBJ1-4, with D hard to call. Trimming took off 4 bases at V and 7 bases at J, with 10 bases between the two ends. CDR1 is GTSNPN and CDR2 is SVGIG in the germline V gene (reference sequence). This CDR3 is built from 12 residues. The CDR3 DNA sequence: TGTGCCTGGAATTGGCTGGGTGAAAAACTGTTTTTT. Translation: CAWNWLGEKLFF.

The genes are TRBV7-2 and TRBJ2-3, with 16 nucleotides matching TRBD2. The V segment lost 4 bases and the J segment 4 bases; nucleotides outside the gene matches: 2. The CDR3 has 16 amino acids. Germline V lookup: CDR1 SGHTA, CDR2 FQGNSA. CDR3 DNA sequence: TGTGCCAGCAGCTCGGGACTAGCGGGGGGGCCAGATACGCAGTATTTT. Protein product: CASSSGLAGGPDTQYF.

The chain combines TRBV5-4 with TRBJ2-1, with 11 positions matching TRBD2. The length of the CDR3 is 14 residues. Trimming at V came to 5 bases and at J to 9 bases, leaving 7 bases not matched to a gene. From germline, CDR1 is SGHNT and CDR2 YYREEE (reference sequence). CDR3 sequence: CASSVAGGSGEQFF. CDR3 DNA sequence: TGTGCCAGCAGTGTAGCGGGAGGGTCGGGTGAGCAGTTCTTC.

The V and J genes are TRBV5-5 and TRBJ1-5, with 8 positions matching TRBD1. Germline V gene data show CDR1 as SGHKS and CDR2 as YYEKEE (reference sequence). Losses at the gene ends were 2 bases for V and 5 bases for J; bases not matched to a gene: 3. The CDR3 totals 14 residues. The CDR3 nucleotides read TGTGCCAGCAGCTTCACAGGGGGGGATCAGCCCCAGCATTTT. Translating it yields CASSFTGGDQPQHF.

A few counts support this clone. The chain recombines TRBV4-1 with TRBJ2-3, with D unclear. Germline V gene sequence: CDR1 MGHRA, CDR2 YSYEKL. Trimming cost V 0 bases and J 9 bases, with 16 bases left between them. This CDR3 spans 15 amino acids. CDR3 sequence (DNA): TGCGCCAGCAGCCAAGATCAAAGAGTCGGCAGAACGCAGTATTTT. Translating it yields CASSQDQRVGRTQYF.

The chain carries TRBV6-4 and TRBJ2-1, with D uncertain. CDR3 length: 16 amino acids. Trimming took off 3 bases at V and 0 bases at J, with 12 bases between the two ends. Germline V gene data show CDR1 as MRHNA and CDR2 as SNTAGT. Written as DNA, the CDR3 is TGTGCCAGCAGTGATGATTTGGCGGCCTCCTACAATGAGCAGTTCTTC. Protein product: CASSDDLAASYNEQFF.

The J gene is TRBJ1-2, the V gene TRBV30, with a tentative D call TRBD1 (6 bases). This CDR3 is built from 14 residues. Germline V CDR1 and CDR2: GTSNPN, SVGIG (reference sequence). V lost 4 bases, J lost 4 bases, and 16 bases lay in between. The CDR3 protein is CAWNSWGLSYGYTF. In DNA, the CDR3 is TGTGCCTGGAACTCATGGGGGCTCAGCTATGGCTACACCTTC. The variable domain in full, with the rest retrieved from reference TRBV30 and TRBJ1-2, is SQTIHQWPATLVQPVGSPLSLECTVEGTSNPNLYWYRQAAGRGLQLLFYSVGIGQISSEVPQNLSASRPQDRQFILSSKKLLLSDSGFYLCAWNSWGLSYGYTFGSGTRLTVV.

This chain uses TRBV27 with TRBJ1-5; D is undetermined. CDR3 length: 14 amino acids. Germline V gives CDR1 MNHEY, CDR2 SMNVEV (reference sequence). V shed 3 bases and J shed 1 base, with 7 bases lying between them. The CDR3 region has the DNA TGTGCCAGCAGTTTTAGGATGAGCAATCAGCCCCAGCATTTT. It codes for CASSFRMSNQPQHF.

The genes are TRBV5-3 and TRBJ2-2; D ambiguous. TRBV5-3 is sorted into the ORF group, with uncertain function. The CDR3 consists of 14 residues. Trimming left V 0 bases short and J 0 bases short, with 3 bases between. The CDR3 bases are TGTGCCAGAAGCTTGGTCGCGAACACCGGGGAGCTGTTTTTT. This gives the protein CARSLVANTGELFF.

The chain recombines TRBV11-2 with TRBJ2-3; D unresolved. This CDR3 has 11 residues. Trimming removed 0 bases from V and 6 bases from J, with 1 base in between. Germline values: CDR1 SGHAT, CDR2 FQNNGV. The CDR3 DNA sequence: TGTGCCAGCAGCTTAGATGATACGCAGTATTTT. Translated, it gives CASSLDDTQYF. Supplemented by reference TRBV11-2 and TRBJ2-3, the full variable domain reads EAGVAQSPRYKIIEKRQSVAFWCNPISGHATLYWYQQILGQGPKLLIQFQNNGVVDDSQLPKDRFSAERLKGVDSTLKIQPAKLEDSAVYLCASSLDDTQYFGPGTRLTVL.

This clone was counted a single time. V and J are TRBV7-2 and TRBJ2-1, with D tentatively TRBD2 (5 bases). This CDR3 comprises 13 residues. Germline values: CDR1 SGHTA, CDR2 FQGNSA. Trimming removed 6 bases at V and 7 bases at J, with 13 bases between. CDR3 in DNA: TGTGCCAGCAGTTCTGATACGGGGAATGAGCAGTTCTTC. Residues: CASSSDTGNEQFF.

The CDR3 here is CASSQGTFSNQPQHF. The DNA for the CDR3 is TGCGCCAGCAGCCAAGGGACCTTTAGCAATCAGCCCCAGCATTTT. This sequence joins TRBV4-3 and TRBJ1-5; D gene unclear. This CDR3 has 15 amino acids. In germline, CDR1 is LGHNA, CDR2 YSLEER. V lost 1 base and J 0 bases, leaving 7 bases between the germline ends.

This chain joins TRBV4-3 and TRBJ1-2; D is uncertain. The CDR3 runs to 16 residues. Germline assignment: CDR1 LGHNA and CDR2 YSLEER. V gave up 0 bases and J gave up 7 bases, with 18 bases separating them. The CDR3 spells CASSQDLSRRHRGYTF. The CDR3 nucleotides are TGCGCCAGCAGCCAAGATCTATCCCGGCGACACCGTGGCTACACCTTC.

The chain is built from TRBV27 and TRBJ2-7, with TRBD1 matching 9 bases. J was trimmed by 3 bases and V by 6 bases; bases with no gene match: 9. The germline gives CDR1 MNHEY, CDR2 SMNVEV (reference sequence). This CDR3 has 15 amino acids. CDR3 loop: CASRTIGTGSYEQYF. The CDR3 coding sequence is TGTGCCAGCAGAACCATTGGGACAGGGAGCTACGAGCAGTACTTC.

Notes on this clone: This sample also contains other DNA sequences that code for the same CDR3. J is TRBJ2-3 and V is TRBV5-1; tentatively, D is TRBD1 (6 bases). Germline CDR1 is SGHRS and CDR2 is YFSETQ. Trimming left V 0 bases short and J 5 bases short, with 10 bases between. The CDR3 loop spans 14 amino acids. The CDR3, as DNA: TGCGCCAGCAGCTTGGGACAGGTGGGAGATACGCAGTATTTT. It yields the protein CASSLGQVGDTQYF.

The chain employs TRBV5-5 and TRBJ2-3; TRBD2 matches at 7 bases. Germline-derived CDR1 and CDR2 are SGHKS and YYEKEE (reference sequence). The ends lost 7 bases at V and 6 bases at J; junction bases unmatched: 2. CDR3 length: 11 residues. CDR3 residues: CASVGGDTQYF. CDR3 coding DNA: TGTGCCAGCGTGGGAGGGGATACGCAGTATTTT.

The chain couples TRBV6-5 to TRBJ1-4; TRBD1 matches 8 bases. Germline-derived CDR1 and CDR2 are MNHEY and SVGAGI. The junction had 5 bases not matched to a gene; V was cut back by 6 bases and J by 8 bases. The CDR3 is 13 residues long. CDR3 nucleotide sequence: TGTGCCAGCAGGACAGGGGTCTGGGAAAAACTGTTTTTT. Translated: CASRTGVWEKLFF.

The CDR3 region is CASSSSRVETQYF. The CDR3, as DNA: TGTGCCAGCAGCTCAAGCAGGGTAGAGACCCAGTACTTC. The chain combines TRBV7-7 with TRBJ2-5; D may be TRBD1 (5 bases). The CDR3 sequence is 13 residues long. The V end was cut by 4 bases, the J end by 4 bases, with 10 bases between. CDR1 and CDR2 (germline): SSHAT, FNYEAQ (reference sequence).

This clone has a single count. The V and J genes are TRBV7-6 and TRBJ1-3; D unclear. This CDR3 has 17 amino acids. CDR1 SGHVS and CDR2 FNYEAQ come from the germline V gene. With 0 bases removed from V and 2 bases from J, the gap between germline ends came to 14 bases. The CDR3, as DNA: TGTGCCAGCAGCTTAGCGAAGCAAGTACTTCCTGGAAACACCATATATTTT. It codes for CASSLAKQVLPGNTIYF.

This sequence joins TRBV18 and TRBJ1-1; a possible D gene is TRBD1 (5 bases). Germline V gene lookup returns CDR1 KGHSH and CDR2 LQKENI. Trimming removed 2 bases at V and 1 base at J, with 11 bases between. This CDR3 spans 15 amino acids. CDR3 region: CASSPTSGRNTEAFF. CDR3 sequence (DNA): TGTGCCAGCTCACCAACGTCAGGGAGGAACACTGAAGCTTTCTTT. The full variable domain, with the rest looked up from reference TRBV18 and TRBJ1-1, is NAGVMQNPRHLVRRRGQEARLRCSPMKGHSHVYWYRQLPEEGLKFMVYLQKENIIDESGMPKERFSAEFPKEGPSILRIQQVVRGDSAAYFCASSPTSGRNTEAFFGQGTRLTVV.

This clone was seen more than once but under ten times. The V call is TRBV30, the J call TRBJ1-4; D is uncertain. V lost 5 bases, J lost 1 base, and 5 bases lay in between. The CDR3 is 12 amino acids. Germline CDR1 reads GTSNPN; CDR2 reads SVGIG (reference sequence). CDR3 protein: CAWAETNEKLFF. CDR3 coding DNA: TGTGCCTGGGCAGAAACTAATGAAAAACTGTTTTTT.

This rearrangement joins TRBV7-2 to TRBJ2-1, with unresolved D. CDR1 SGHTA and CDR2 FQGNSA come from the germline V gene. Deletions cut 2 bases from V and 6 bases from J, with 11 bases between. There are 14 residues in the CDR3. The DNA for the CDR3 is TGTGCCAGCAGCTTACACCCCTCCCCCAATGAGCAGTTCTTC. It specifies CASSLHPSPNEQFF.

This clone was seen a few times. This chain uses TRBV7-9 with TRBJ2-6, with D uncertain. The ends were cut back, 5 bases at V and 2 bases at J, with 7 bases in the middle. The CDR3 contains 14 residues. The germline gives CDR1 SEHNR, CDR2 FQNEAQ (reference sequence). The DNA for the CDR3 is TGTGCCAGCAGCCTACTGCCTGGGGCCAACGTCCTGACTTTC. Protein sequence: CASSLLPGANVLTF.

The V call is TRBV29-1, the J call TRBJ2-3; no reliable D call. V lost 3 bases, J lost 8 bases, and 21 bases lay in between. The CDR3 has 15 residues. CDR1 is SQVTM and CDR2 is ANQGSEA in the germline V gene. The CDR3 loop reads CSVEAVLGLMGTQYF. The CDR3, as DNA: TGCAGCGTTGAGGCGGTTTTGGGATTAATGGGTACGCAGTATTTT.

V and J are TRBV6-6 and TRBJ1-6; 7 nucleotides align to TRBD1. J lost 10 bases, V lost 6 bases, and 9 bases had no gene match. Germline-derived CDR1 and CDR2 are MNHNY and SVGAGI (reference sequence). This CDR3 has 14 amino acids. The CDR3 region is CASSAQGLGSPLHF. The CDR3 DNA is TGTGCCAGCAGCGCACAGGGGTTAGGGTCACCCCTCCACTTT.